These 3 T cell receptor beta chains originate from one sample sequenced in a study. Via MiXCR, TCRdb re-called the RT-PCR reads, giving one row per CDR3 protein. The table includes hundreds of thousands of distinct CDR3 sequences, over 12% detected once. Material: memory CD4+ T cells from blood. The receptors originated from a female donor in good health, serving as a healthy control.

A few counts support this clonotype. The chain combines TRBV14 with TRBJ2-7; D might be TRBD2 (7 bases). Trimming stripped 5 bases from V and 4 bases from J, with 18 bases between. The CDR3 runs to 15 residues. CDR1 and CDR2 from the germline V gene are SGHDN and FVKESK. CDR3 region: CASSAQAGASYEQYF. CDR3 nucleotide sequence: TGTGCCAGCAGCGCCCAGGCGGGGGCTAGTTACGAGCAGTACTTC.

Only a few counts were recorded for this clonotype. The chain joins TRBV12-3 or TRBV12-4 to TRBJ2-3; 10 nucleotides line up with TRBD2. The CDR3 is made up of 14 amino acids. Unmatched junction bases numbered 7, after V lost 9 bases and J lost 4 bases. The CDR3 region is CASHSGGAADTQYF. CDR3 nucleotide sequence: TGTGCCAGTCACAGCGGGGGGGCCGCAGATACGCAGTATTTT.

The rearrangement joins TRBV5-6 to TRBJ1-1; possibly TRBD1 for D (5 bases). The CDR3 is 17 residues long. V lost 2 bases, J lost 0 bases, and 17 bases lay in between. The germline CDR1 and CDR2 sequences are SGHDT and YYEEEE. In DNA form, the CDR3 reads TGTGCCAGCAGCTTAGGGTCGGGGGTATTAATGAACACTGAAGCTTTCTTT. It encodes CASSLGSGVLMNTEAFF.